This entry lists 28 T cell receptor beta chains sequenced from one sample in a study of shared clonotypes between healthy human individuals. Naive CD8 populations comprised CD45RO-negative cells positively selected for CCR7, excluding terminally differentiated effector memory CD45RA+ cells. Libraries were prepared by immunoSEQ multiplex PCR; TCRdb keeps only in-frame clonotypes and omits some of them. The sample lists millions of clones, about 95% seen once, with roughly 1.1% in the top ten. The source material was naive CD8+ T cells sorted from blood. The origin of the receptors is a man aged 18 to 30 in good health.

The rearrangement joins TRBV10-3 to TRBJ1-1, with a tentative D call TRBD1 (6 bases). This CDR3 is 11 amino acids long. Looked up from germline, CDR1 is ENHRY and CDR2 is SYGVKD. V was trimmed by 6 bases and J by 7 bases, leaving 9 bases between them. The CDR3 spells CAIRDRVEAFF. In DNA, the CDR3 is TGTGCCATCAGGGACAGAGTTGAAGCTTTCTTT.

This chain joins TRBV4-3 and TRBJ2-7, with 12 bases fitting TRBD2. Trimming removed 1 base from V and 6 bases from J; junction bases left unmatched: 13. CDR1 is LGHNA and CDR2 is YSLEER in the germline V gene. This CDR3 is built from 18 residues. The CDR3 reads CASSQAPPTSGSSGEQYF. CDR3 DNA: TGCGCCAGCAGCCAAGCCCCCCCGACTAGCGGGAGCAGCGGCGAGCAGTACTTC.

This clone was detected once. This chain joins TRBV5-5 and TRBJ1-5, with TRBD1 identical over 9 bases. Trimming took 4 bases from V and 7 from J; bases not matched to a gene: 18. CDR1 is SGHKS, CDR2 YYEKEE, per germline (reference sequence). This CDR3 is 18 amino acids long. CDR3 in DNA: TGTGCCAGCAGCGCCTTCCCTTCAGTAGTCACAGGGGGCCAGCCCCAGCATTTT. It yields the protein CASSAFPSVVTGGQPQHF.

The rearrangement uses TRBV4-1 and TRBJ2-5; 9 bases agree with TRBD2. V trimming: 2 bases; J trimming: 5 bases; junction bases outside the gene matches: 6. CDR1 and CDR2 (germline): MGHRA, YSYEKL. The CDR3 covers 15 residues. DNA of the CDR3: TGCGCCAGCAGCCAAAGGGCGGGGGGGTCGGAGACCCAGTACTTC. It codes for CASSQRAGGSETQYF.

This clone has just one count. The gene calls are TRBV4-3 and TRBJ1-1, with 11 bases lining up with TRBD1. In germline, CDR1 is LGHNA, CDR2 YSLEER. J lost 8 bases, V lost 1 base, and 3 bases had no gene match. The CDR3 runs 14 residues. CDR3 loop: CASSQGWTGGEAFF. The CDR3 DNA reads TGCGCCAGCAGCCAAGGGTGGACAGGGGGCGAAGCTTTCTTT.

The rearrangement joins TRBV28 to TRBJ2-7; D is possibly TRBD2 (6 bases). Germline V gene data show CDR1 as MDHEN and CDR2 as SYDVKM. This CDR3 has 15 amino acids. Trimming shortened V by 5 bases and J by 4 bases, and 18 bases separated the two germline ends. For the CDR3, the DNA is TGTGCCAGCAGTGCTTGGGAGGTGACGGGGTACGAGCAGTACTTC. This codes for CASSAWEVTGYEQYF. Variable domain in full (rest from reference TRBV28 and TRBJ2-7): DVKVTQSSRYLVKRTGEKVFLECVQDMDHENMFWYRQDPGLGLRLIYFSYDVKMKEKGDIPEGYSVSREKKERFSLILESASTNQTSMYLCASSAWEVTGYEQYFGPGTRLTVT.

This chain connects TRBV5-6 to TRBJ2-7; 7 bases are shared with TRBD1. This CDR3 comprises 16 residues. Germline-derived CDR1 and CDR2 are SGHDT and YYEEEE. V shed 4 bases, J shed 4 bases, and the junction held 14 bases outside the gene matches. CDR3 residues: CASSPAREGGFYEQYF. For the CDR3, the DNA is TGTGCCAGCAGCCCAGCCCGGGAAGGGGGCTTTTACGAGCAGTACTTC.

V is TRBV6-1 and J is TRBJ2-7; perhaps TRBD2 as D (6 bases). Germline V gene data show CDR1 as MNHNS and CDR2 as SASEGT. This CDR3 is 15 amino acids long. V lost 2 bases to trimming and J lost 1 base, with 12 bases between them. Here the CDR3 reads CASSEMEGQSYEQYF. CDR3 nucleotide sequence: TGTGCCAGCAGTGAAATGGAGGGCCAGTCCTACGAGCAGTACTTC.

This chain joins TRBV11-2 and TRBJ2-7, with a weak D call TRBD1 (5 bases). Trimming cost V 5 bases and J 0 bases, with 14 bases left between them. This CDR3 is 15 amino acids long. In germline, CDR1 is SGHAT, CDR2 FQNNGV. CDR3 DNA sequence: TGTGCCAGCAGCCCCCGCAGGGATATCTCCTACGAGCAGTACTTC. It specifies CASSPRRDISYEQYF.

As regards this clone: This sample includes further DNA sequences coding for the same CDR3. This chain links TRBV5-1 with TRBJ2-1, with TRBD2 identical over 7 bases. The CDR3 is made up of 15 amino acids. The V gene end was trimmed by 2 bases and the J gene end by 2 bases; junction bases not matched to a gene: 4. CDR1 is SGHRS and CDR2 is YFSETQ in the germline V gene. CDR3 region: CASSLTGGPYNEQFF. The DNA for the CDR3 is TGCGCCAGCAGCTTAACGGGGGGTCCCTACAATGAGCAGTTCTTC.

This clone was picked up one time. The chain's CDR3 is CASSRWDGPGDGYTF. CDR3 in DNA: TGCGCCAGCAGCCGATGGGACGGTCCAGGGGATGGCTACACCTTC. The chain employs TRBV4-1 and TRBJ1-2; possible D gene TRBD1, 6 bases. Per germline, CDR1 MGHRA and CDR2 YSYEKL. The CDR3 spans 15 residues. The ends were cut back, 4 bases at V and 6 bases at J, with 18 bases in the middle.

V usage is TRBV27 and J usage is TRBJ2-2; 12 nucleotides match TRBD2. V dropped 6 bases and J dropped 7; count of bases not matched to a gene: 6. Looked up from germline, CDR1 is MNHEY and CDR2 is SMNVEV (reference sequence). This CDR3 contains 15 residues. The CDR3 DNA follows: TGTGCCAGCAGCCCGGGACTAGCGGGTATCGGGGAGCTGTTTTTT. Residues: CASSPGLAGIGELFF.

In DNA, the CDR3 is TGTGCCAGCAGCACCCTGGACACACTTATGACCTACGAGCAGTACTTC. It codes for CASSTLDTLMTYEQYF. The chain recombines TRBV9 with TRBJ2-7; TRBD1 is a possible D gene (5 bases). V was pared by 4 bases and J by 2 bases, with 19 bases between. Germline CDR1 reads SGDLS; CDR2 reads YYNGEE. This CDR3 contains 16 residues.

The chain recombines TRBV7-9 with TRBJ2-3, with D possibly being TRBD2 (6 bases). The CDR3 has 15 residues. The V gene lost 5 bases and the J gene lost 4 bases, with 16 bases spanning the gap. Germline loops: CDR1 SEHNR, CDR2 FQNEAQ (reference sequence). The CDR3 sequence is CASSPRGNSADTQYF. The CDR3 bases are TGTGCCAGCAGCCCCCGGGGGAACTCTGCAGATACGCAGTATTTT.

The chain combines TRBV12-5 with TRBJ2-1; D remains unclear. Per germline, CDR1 LGHNT and CDR2 FRNRAP. V was shortened by 0 bases and J by 5 bases, with 8 bases between the two germline ends. The CDR3 consists of 14 residues. Written as DNA, the CDR3 is TGTGCTAGTGGTTTGGTTCAGGAAGACAATGAGCAGTTCTTC. This sequence encodes CASGLVQEDNEQFF.

In DNA form, the CDR3 reads TGTGCCAGCAGCAAAGGGGGCATCAGCTCCTATAATTCACCCCTCCACTTT. Translating gives CASSKGGISSYNSPLHF. J is TRBJ1-6 and V is TRBV21-1; TRBD1 reflects the table's D call only, with no check against the DNA. TRBV21-1 is listed as a pseudogene. This CDR3 has 17 residues.

The chain has TRBV28 and TRBJ2-7; 9 nucleotides align to TRBD1. Germline V gives CDR1 MDHEN, CDR2 SYDVKM. With V trimmed by 3 bases and J by 5 bases, 8 bases remained unmatched. CDR3 length: 15 residues. The CDR3, as DNA: TGTGCCAGCAGTTTGGGTGTACGGACAGGGGACGAGCAGTACTTC. The encoded protein is CASSLGVRTGDEQYF.

This rearrangement joins TRBV6-5 to TRBJ1-5, with D perhaps TRBD1 (5 bases). The V gene lost 0 bases and the J gene lost 7 bases, with 13 bases spanning the gap. CDR3 size: 15 residues. Germline V lookup: CDR1 MNHEY, CDR2 SVGAGI. Written as DNA, the CDR3 is TGTGCCAGCAGTTACTCGGGCAGGGTAGACCAGCCCCAGCATTTT. It encodes CASSYSGRVDQPQHF.

The genes are TRBV6-4 and TRBJ2-7; TRBD1 matches at 8 bases. This CDR3 comprises 13 residues. Germline V CDR1 and CDR2: MRHNA, SNTAGT. J lost 4 bases, V lost 6 bases, and 5 bases had no gene match. CDR3 sequence (DNA): TGTGCCAGCAGGACAGGGGTTTCGTACGAGCAGTACTTC. It is translated as CASRTGVSYEQYF.

The V and J genes are TRBV11-2 and TRBJ1-2, with D possibly matching TRBD1 (6 bases). The CDR3 is made up of 14 amino acids. V was shortened by 2 bases and J by 4 bases, with 11 bases between the two germline ends. The germline V gene encodes CDR1 SGHAT and CDR2 FQNNGV. The CDR3 spells CASSLQGSAYGYTF. CDR3 sequence (DNA): TGTGCCAGCAGCTTACAGGGGAGTGCCTATGGCTACACCTTC.

This rearrangement joins TRBV11-2 to TRBJ2-3; 7 bases fit TRBD1. This CDR3 region has 13 residues. The germline V gene has CDR1 SGHAT and CDR2 FQNNGV. After removal of 5 bases from V and 6 bases from J, the junction contained 5 bases not matched to a gene. CDR3 amino acids: CASSQDRADTQYF. The DNA for the CDR3 is TGTGCCAGCAGCCAAGACAGGGCCGATACGCAGTATTTT.

The chain is built from TRBV27 and TRBJ1-6; a weak D match, TRBD1 (5 bases). CDR1 is MNHEY, CDR2 SMNVEV, per germline (reference sequence). Trimming stripped 5 bases from V and 5 bases from J, with 16 bases between. This CDR3 has 16 residues. The CDR3 region is CASSLVGGQDNSPLHF. The CDR3 DNA follows: TGTGCCAGCAGTCTCGTCGGAGGACAAGATAATTCACCCCTCCACTTT.

This chain uses TRBV19 with TRBJ2-7; D is unresolved. V was pared by 10 bases and J by 5 bases, with 12 bases between. This CDR3 has 11 amino acids. CDR1 and CDR2 (germline): LNHDA, SQIVND (reference sequence). CDR3 sequence reads: CATTDGDEQYF. Written as DNA, the CDR3 is TGTGCCACCACGGACGGAGACGAGCAGTACTTC.

V and J are TRBV19 and TRBJ2-7; 9 bases line up with TRBD1. Germline loops: CDR1 LNHDA, CDR2 SQIVND (reference sequence). There are 15 residues in the CDR3. The V gene end was trimmed by 6 bases and the J gene end by 2 bases; junction bases not matched to a gene: 8. The CDR3 is CASSGEGTGTYEQYF. As DNA, the CDR3 is TGTGCCAGTAGCGGCGAGGGGACAGGGACCTACGAGCAGTACTTC.

The chain carries TRBV11-3 and TRBJ2-5; the D is unclear. This CDR3 comprises 13 residues. Per germline, CDR1 SGHNT and CDR2 YENEEA. With 5 bases removed from V and 7 bases from J, the gap between germline ends came to 14 bases. CDR3 sequence: CASSPVASGTQYF. Here the CDR3 DNA reads TGTGCCAGCAGCCCGGTGGCCTCAGGGACCCAGTACTTC. Filled out from reference TRBV11-3 and TRBJ2-5, the complete variable domain reads EAGVVQSPRYKIIEKKQPVAFWCNPISGHNTLYWYLQNLGQGPELLIRYENEEAVDDSQLPKDRFSAERLKGVDSTLKIQPAELGDSAVYLCASSPVASGTQYFGPGTRLLVL.

The V gene is TRBV11-2, the J gene TRBJ1-6; D gene ambiguous. The CDR3 contains 17 residues. V was cut by 1 base and J by 3 bases, with 13 bases left in between. Germline assignment: CDR1 SGHAT and CDR2 FQNNGV. The CDR3 loop reads CASSLGERRDYNSPLHF. Written as DNA, the CDR3 is TGTGCCAGCAGCTTAGGTGAACGCAGAGACTATAATTCACCCCTCCACTTT. Full variable domain (rest looked up from reference TRBV11-2 and TRBJ1-6): EAGVAQSPRYKIIEKRQSVAFWCNPISGHATLYWYQQILGQGPKLLIQFQNNGVVDDSQLPKDRFSAERLKGVDSTLKIQPAKLEDSAVYLCASSLGERRDYNSPLHFGNGTRLTVT.

The rearrangement uses TRBV7-9 and TRBJ2-1; D is ambiguous. Germline V gene sequence: CDR1 SEHNR, CDR2 FQNEAQ (reference sequence). Trimming pared 2 bases from V and 4 bases from J, leaving 6 bases between. The CDR3 runs to 13 residues. CDR3 DNA: TGTGCCAGCAGCTTATCACAGTACAATGAGCAGTTCTTC. Its translation: CASSLSQYNEQFF.

The chain employs TRBV30 and TRBJ2-3; 8 bases are shared with TRBD1. The CDR3 loop spans 15 amino acids. Germline assignment: CDR1 GTSNPN and CDR2 SVGIG (reference sequence). V shed 8 bases, J shed 4 bases, and the junction held 14 bases outside the gene matches. CDR3 coding DNA: TGTGCCAGCCGAATGACGGGACAGGCCGCAGATACGCAGTATTTT. Its translation is CASRMTGQAADTQYF.